The 25 T cell receptor beta chains below were found in one sample sequenced in a study of cytomegalovirus exposure and HLA in healthy donors. Method: immunoSEQ multiplex PCR; TCRdb's copy keeps in-frame clones and lacks some. This repertoire shows almost 75,000 clones, around 81% found once; its top ten account for 3%. The sequenced material came from PBMCs. The receptors stem from a man aged 30-40 years in good health and CMV-seronegative.

The rearrangement links TRBV5-4 to TRBJ2-1; 10 nucleotides align to TRBD2. V lost 6 bases to trimming and J lost 8 bases; unmatched junction nucleotides: 8. Germline loops: CDR1 SGHNT, CDR2 YYREEE (reference sequence). This CDR3 is built from 14 residues. As DNA, the CDR3 is TGTGCCAGCACCGGTGGGACTAGCGTCTATGAGCAGTTCTTC. As protein: CASTGGTSVYEQFF.

The genes are TRBV5-6 and TRBJ2-1, with TRBD2 identical over 8 bases. The CDR3 is 15 residues long. With V trimmed by 2 bases and J by 3 bases, 4 bases remained unmatched. The germline V gene has CDR1 SGHDT and CDR2 YYEEEE. CDR3 sequence (DNA): TGTGCCAGCAGCTTTCCACTAGCGGACTACAATGAGCAGTTCTTC. Its translation: CASSFPLADYNEQFF.

The chain couples TRBV4-1 to TRBJ1-3, with TRBD1 identical over 8 bases. J was trimmed by 3 bases and V by 4 bases; bases with no gene match: 11. The CDR3 has 17 residues. Looked up from germline, CDR1 is MGHRA and CDR2 is YSYEKL. The CDR3, as DNA: TGCGCCAGCAGCCTCCGAGAGGACAGGGTCATTGGAAACACCATATATTTT. Residues: CASSLREDRVIGNTIYF.

This clone was observed a single time. The chain links TRBV27 to TRBJ2-5; 7 nucleotides agree with TRBD1. Trimming took 5 bases from V and 5 from J; bases not matched to a gene: 14. CDR3 length: 16 residues. The V gene's germline CDR1 is MNHEY and CDR2 SMNVEV (reference sequence). CDR3 amino acids: CASSPSRQGSVETQYF. DNA of the CDR3: TGTGCCAGCAGTCCTTCCCGACAGGGAAGTGTCGAGACCCAGTACTTC.

The sample holds one count of this clone. The chain is built from TRBV2 and TRBJ2-7; 9 bases map to TRBD1. The germline V gene encodes CDR1 SNHLY and CDR2 FYNNEI. This CDR3 is built from 14 residues. V dropped 1 base and J dropped 3; count of bases not matched to a gene: 1. CDR3 nucleotide sequence: TGTGCCAGCAGTGAAGGGGGACAGGGCTACGAGCAGTACGTC. This encodes CASSEGGQGYEQYV.

V usage is TRBV15 and J usage is TRBJ2-1; 9 nucleotides line up with TRBD2. Trimming cost V 1 base and J 6 bases; bases outside gene matches: 16. The CDR3 is 19 residues long. Looked up from germline, CDR1 is LNHNV and CDR2 is YYDKDF (reference sequence). CDR3 region: CATSRVGGLGWREGNEQFF. CDR3 DNA sequence: TGTGCCACCAGCAGAGTGGGGGGTCTTGGGTGGCGGGAGGGCAATGAGCAGTTCTTC.

CDR3 nucleotide sequence: TGTGCCAGCAGCCAAGCGCTGACAGGGGGCCTGGATCAGCCCCAGCATTTT. This sequence encodes CASSQALTGGLDQPQHF. The genes are TRBV7-2 and TRBJ1-5; 10 bases are shared with TRBD1. Germline V gene lookup returns CDR1 SGHTA and CDR2 FQGNSA. The CDR3 contains 17 residues. J lost 5 bases, V lost 5 bases, and 12 bases had no gene match.

The genes are TRBV6-1 and TRBJ1-3; a possible D gene is TRBD1 (5 bases). This CDR3 spans 14 amino acids. The V and J ends lost 2 bases and 4 bases respectively, with 9 bases between them. Germline CDR1 reads MNHNS; CDR2 reads SASEGT. The CDR3 loop is CASSENRQGNTIYF. CDR3 in DNA: TGTGCCAGCAGTGAAAACCGACAGGGAAACACCATATATTTT.

About this clone: The junction and the germline gene differ at one end; a read error may be behind it. CDR3 nucleotide sequence: TGCGCCAGCAGCCAAGATCCTAGAGCAGTATTATTT. Its translation is CASSQDPRAVLF. V gene TRBV4-3 combines with J gene TRBJ1-1; no reliable D call. There are 12 residues in the CDR3. CDR1 is LGHNA and CDR2 is YSLEER in the germline V gene.

The chain links TRBV7-8 to TRBJ2-3; the D is unclear. CDR1 is SGHVS, CDR2 FQNEAQ, per germline. The CDR3 totals 15 residues. Trimming left V 1 base short and J 0 bases short, with 8 bases between. CDR3 protein: CASSLVPGSTDTQYF. The CDR3 DNA reads TGTGCCAGCAGCTTAGTTCCCGGTAGCACAGATACGCAGTATTTT.

This clone has only a few counts. The chain carries TRBV25-1 and TRBJ1-1; D not resolved. The CDR3 length is 13 residues. Germline CDR1 and CDR2: MGHDK and SYGVNS. V was clipped by 6 bases and J by 0 bases, with 8 bases between them. In DNA, the CDR3 is TGTGCCAGCAGCTACAGCCTGAACACTGAAGCTTTCTTT. Translating it yields CASSYSLNTEAFF. The whole variable domain, remainder taken from reference TRBV25-1 and TRBJ1-1, is EADIYQTPRYLVIGTGKKITLECSQTMGHDKMYWYQQDPGMELHLIHYSYGVNSTEKGDLSSESTVSRIRTEHFPLTLESARPSHTSQYLCASSYSLNTEAFFGQGTRLTVV.

The rearrangement joins TRBV19 to TRBJ2-3, with TRBD1 identical over 7 bases. Germline V gene data show CDR1 as LNHDA and CDR2 as SQIVND (reference sequence). The ends lost 7 bases at V and 2 bases at J; junction bases unmatched: 3. The CDR3 runs 13 residues. For the CDR3, the DNA is TGTGCCAGTACCGGGACAGCCACAGATACGCAGTATTTT. This sequence encodes CASTGTATDTQYF.

This chain joins TRBV7-3 and TRBJ2-1; TRBD2 aligns across 8 bases. The CDR3 runs to 16 residues. The germline V gene has CDR1 SGHTA and CDR2 FQGTGA. With V trimmed by 2 bases and J by 8 bases, 11 bases remained unmatched. The CDR3 protein is CASSLLNGLALDEQFF. The CDR3 DNA follows: TGTGCCAGCAGCTTATTAAATGGACTAGCTTTAGATGAGCAGTTCTTC.

V and J are TRBV7-2 and TRBJ2-1, with TRBD2 matching over 8 bases. V lost 7 bases to trimming and J lost 8 bases; unmatched junction nucleotides: 7. This CDR3 has 13 amino acids. The germline gives CDR1 SGHTA, CDR2 FQGNSA. The CDR3 DNA is TGTGCCAGCACCACCAAAGCGGGGGATGAGCAGTTCTTC. Encoded protein: CASTTKAGDEQFF.

This clone has only a few counts. V is TRBV11-3 and J is TRBJ2-7, with TRBD1 matching 7 bases. Germline CDR1 SGHNT, CDR2 YENEEA. The CDR3 spans 15 residues. V was clipped by 5 bases and J by 2 bases; unmatched bases: 9. CDR3 sequence reads: CASSPGTAKPYEQYF. The CDR3 region has the DNA TGTGCCAGCAGCCCAGGGACAGCGAAGCCCTACGAGCAGTACTTC.

The V gene is TRBV9, the J gene TRBJ2-5, with D possibly TRBD1 on 5 matching bases. Germline assignment: CDR1 SGDLS and CDR2 YYNGEE. Trimming pared 3 bases from V and 1 base from J, leaving 7 bases between. This CDR3 spans 13 amino acids. The DNA for the CDR3 is TGTGCCAGCAGCGCGACAGTCCAAGAGACCCAGTACTTC. This codes for CASSATVQETQYF.

V usage is TRBV5-5 and J usage is TRBJ2-7; a possible D gene is TRBD1 (5 bases). CDR3 length equals 13 residues. V lost 4 bases to trimming and J lost 2 bases, with 10 bases between them. Germline CDR1 SGHKS, CDR2 YYEKEE (reference sequence). The DNA for the CDR3 is TGTGCCAGCAGCCAAAAGGGGACCTACGAGCAGTACTTC. It is translated as CASSQKGTYEQYF.

V and J are TRBV4-3 and TRBJ1-2; TRBD1 agrees at 10 bases. The germline V gene encodes CDR1 LGHNA and CDR2 YSLEER. The CDR3 extends over 15 amino acids. V lost 1 base, J lost 8 bases, and 7 bases stayed unmatched. CDR3 in DNA: TGCGCCAGCAGCCAAGGGCGACAGGGGGCTCGGGGCTACACCTTC. Encoded protein: CASSQGRQGARGYTF.

The chain joins TRBV6-1 to TRBJ2-5; 8 bases match TRBD1. Germline V gives CDR1 MNHNS, CDR2 SASEGT. This CDR3 is built from 17 residues. V dropped 3 bases and J dropped 4; count of bases not matched to a gene: 13. DNA for the CDR3: TGTGCCAGCAGTGACGAATATTCGGACAGGGCCAGAGAGACCCAGTACTTC. Residues: CASSDEYSDRARETQYF.

The rearrangement uses TRBV19 and TRBJ1-5; D is unresolved. Per germline, CDR1 LNHDA and CDR2 SQIVND (reference sequence). CDR3 length: 15 amino acids. The ends were cut back, 6 bases at V and 0 bases at J, with 12 bases in the middle. CDR3: CASRGQVYSNQPQHF. In nucleotides, the CDR3 is TGTGCCAGTAGAGGTCAGGTCTATAGCAATCAGCCCCAGCATTTT.

The CDR3 reads CASSLGDRGEQETQYF. The DNA for the CDR3 is TGTGCCAGCAGCTTAGGGGACAGGGGGGAACAAGAGACCCAGTACTTC. The V gene is TRBV11-3, the J gene TRBJ2-5; TRBD1 agrees at 11 bases. Germline CDR1 reads SGHNT; CDR2 reads YENEEA. The ends lost 1 base at V and 2 bases at J; junction bases unmatched: 3. CDR3 length equals 16 residues.

The chain recombines TRBV6-5 with TRBJ2-3, with D possibly being TRBD2 (5 bases). CDR1 is MNHEY and CDR2 is SVGAGI in the germline V gene. Trimming took 0 bases from V and 2 from J, leaving 9 bases between them. The CDR3 is 15 amino acids. DNA for the CDR3: TGTGCCAGCAGTTACTCGAAGCGGTTCACAGATACGCAGTATTTT. Translated: CASSYSKRFTDTQYF.

The chain joins TRBV25-1 to TRBJ1-3; the match to TRBD1 covers 7 bases. Germline values: CDR1 MGHDK, CDR2 SYGVNS. This CDR3 region has 14 residues. Losses at the gene ends were 6 bases for V and 0 bases for J; bases not matched to a gene: 2. CDR3 protein: CASSDRASGNTIYF. CDR3 bases: TGTGCCAGCAGCGACAGGGCCTCTGGAAACACCATATATTTT.

The chain has TRBV30 and TRBJ1-6; D is perhaps TRBD1 (6 bases). The CDR3 length is 14 residues. CDR1 GTSNPN and CDR2 SVGIG come from the germline V gene (reference sequence). The V end lost 0 bases, the J end lost 8 bases, and 11 bases lay between the germline ends. CDR3 DNA sequence: TGTGCCTGGAGTGTAGCAGGGGCATATTCACCCCTCCACTTT. This translates into CAWSVAGAYSPLHF.

The chain combines TRBV5-6 with TRBJ1-1; D remains ambiguous. The V gene's germline CDR1 is SGHDT and CDR2 YYEEEE. V lost 0 bases and J 8 bases, leaving 17 bases between the germline ends. This CDR3 has 15 amino acids. The CDR3 region has the DNA TGTGCCAGCAGCTTGGCCTTCTCCCGGTTGGAGGAAGCTTTCTTT. It encodes CASSLAFSRLEEAFF.